Many counts were recorded for the clone carrying this T cell receptor beta chain. What it recognizes is unknown. TCRdb passed the 5' RACE reads through MiXCR, listing each CDR3 protein once. The sample records around 13,000 distinct CDR3 sequences, 6% to 8% being singletons. The data belong to a study of neurological immune-mediated disorders. Study-wide points: TCR-beta repertoires seemed private in all groups, with no expanded CDR3 amino acid sequences shared. HTLV-1-associated myelopathy displayed the greatest TCR clonal expansion, and multiple sclerosis exhibited the smallest, lower than that of healthy controls.

The group of healthy controls was made up of people who were blood bank volunteers in Maryland, USA. The CDR3 is 12 amino acids. Trimming took off 1 base at V and 3 bases at J, with 5 bases between the two ends. The germline CDR1 and CDR2 sequences are SGHRS and YFSETQ. The sample taken for sequencing was CD8+ T cells from blood. This chain links TRBV5-1 with TRBJ2-7; D is unclear. This receptor was identified in a woman aged 40-49 years in good health. The CDR3 nucleotides are TGCGCCAGCAGCTTGTCCGGCTACGAGCAGTACTTC. It translates to CASSLSGYEQYF.